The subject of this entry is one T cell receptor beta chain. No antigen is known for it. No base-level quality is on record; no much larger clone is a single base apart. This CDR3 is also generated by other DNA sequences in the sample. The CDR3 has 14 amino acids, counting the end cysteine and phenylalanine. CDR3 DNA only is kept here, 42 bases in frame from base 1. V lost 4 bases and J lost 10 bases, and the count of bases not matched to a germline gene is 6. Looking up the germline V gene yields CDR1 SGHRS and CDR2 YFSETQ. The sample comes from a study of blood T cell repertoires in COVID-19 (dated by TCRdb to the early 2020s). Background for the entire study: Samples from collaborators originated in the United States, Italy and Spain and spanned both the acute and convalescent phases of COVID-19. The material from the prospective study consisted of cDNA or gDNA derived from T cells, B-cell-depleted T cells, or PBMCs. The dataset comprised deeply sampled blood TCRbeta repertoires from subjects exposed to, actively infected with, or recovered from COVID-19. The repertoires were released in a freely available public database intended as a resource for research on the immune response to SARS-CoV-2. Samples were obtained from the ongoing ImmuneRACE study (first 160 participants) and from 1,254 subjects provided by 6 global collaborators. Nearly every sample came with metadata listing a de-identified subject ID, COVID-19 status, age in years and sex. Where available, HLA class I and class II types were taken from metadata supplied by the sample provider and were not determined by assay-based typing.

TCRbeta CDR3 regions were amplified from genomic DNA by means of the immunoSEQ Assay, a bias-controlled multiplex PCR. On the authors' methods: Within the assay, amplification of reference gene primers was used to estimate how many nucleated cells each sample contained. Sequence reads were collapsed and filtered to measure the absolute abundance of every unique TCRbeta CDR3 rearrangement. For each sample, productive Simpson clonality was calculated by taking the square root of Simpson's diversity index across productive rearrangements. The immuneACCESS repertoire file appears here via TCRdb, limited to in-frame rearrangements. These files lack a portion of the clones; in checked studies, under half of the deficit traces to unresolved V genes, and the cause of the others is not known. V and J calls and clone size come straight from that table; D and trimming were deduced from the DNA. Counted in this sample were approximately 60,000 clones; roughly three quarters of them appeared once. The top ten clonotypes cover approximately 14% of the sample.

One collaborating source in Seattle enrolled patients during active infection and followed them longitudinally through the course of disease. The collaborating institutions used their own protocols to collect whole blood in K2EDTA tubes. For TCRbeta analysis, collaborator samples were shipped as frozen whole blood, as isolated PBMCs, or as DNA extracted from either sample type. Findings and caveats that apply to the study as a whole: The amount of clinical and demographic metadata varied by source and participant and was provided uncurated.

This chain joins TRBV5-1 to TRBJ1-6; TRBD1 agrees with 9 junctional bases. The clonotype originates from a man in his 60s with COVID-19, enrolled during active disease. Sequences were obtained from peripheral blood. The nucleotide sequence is TGCGCCAGCAGCAAGGACAGGGGAAGGTCACCCCTCCACTTT. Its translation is CASSKDRGRSPLHF.